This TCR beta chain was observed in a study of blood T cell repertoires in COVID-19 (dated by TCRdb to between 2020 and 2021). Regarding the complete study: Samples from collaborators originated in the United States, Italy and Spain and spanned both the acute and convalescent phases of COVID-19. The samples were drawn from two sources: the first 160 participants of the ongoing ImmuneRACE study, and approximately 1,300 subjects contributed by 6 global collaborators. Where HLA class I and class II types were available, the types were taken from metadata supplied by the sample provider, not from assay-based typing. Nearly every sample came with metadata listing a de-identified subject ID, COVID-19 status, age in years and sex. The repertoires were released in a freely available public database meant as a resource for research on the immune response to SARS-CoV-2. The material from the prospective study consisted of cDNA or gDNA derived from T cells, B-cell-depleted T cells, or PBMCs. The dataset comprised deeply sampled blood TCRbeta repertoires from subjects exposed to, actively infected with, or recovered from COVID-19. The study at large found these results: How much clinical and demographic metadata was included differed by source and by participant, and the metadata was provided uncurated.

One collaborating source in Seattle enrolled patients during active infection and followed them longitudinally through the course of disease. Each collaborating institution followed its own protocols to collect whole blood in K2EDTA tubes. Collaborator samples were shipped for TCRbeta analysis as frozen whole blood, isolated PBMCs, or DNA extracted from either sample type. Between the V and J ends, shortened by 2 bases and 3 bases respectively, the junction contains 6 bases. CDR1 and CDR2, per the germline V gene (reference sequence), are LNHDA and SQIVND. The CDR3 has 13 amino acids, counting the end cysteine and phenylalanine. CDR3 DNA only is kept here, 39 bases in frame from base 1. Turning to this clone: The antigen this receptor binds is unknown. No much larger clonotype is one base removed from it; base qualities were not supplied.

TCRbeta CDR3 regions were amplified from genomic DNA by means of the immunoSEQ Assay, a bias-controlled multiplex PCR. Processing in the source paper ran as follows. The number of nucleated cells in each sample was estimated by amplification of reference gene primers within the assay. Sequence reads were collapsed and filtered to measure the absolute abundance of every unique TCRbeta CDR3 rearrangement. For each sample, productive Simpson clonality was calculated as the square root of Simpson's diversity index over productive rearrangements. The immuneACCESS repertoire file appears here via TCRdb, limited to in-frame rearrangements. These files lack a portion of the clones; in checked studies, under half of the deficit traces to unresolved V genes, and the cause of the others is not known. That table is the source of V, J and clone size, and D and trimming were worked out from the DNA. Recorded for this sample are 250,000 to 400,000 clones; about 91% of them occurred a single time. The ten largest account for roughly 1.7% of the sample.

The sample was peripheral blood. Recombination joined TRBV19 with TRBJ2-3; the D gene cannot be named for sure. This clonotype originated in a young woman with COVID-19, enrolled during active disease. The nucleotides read TGTGCCAGTAGTATACCACGGACAGATACGCAGTATTTT. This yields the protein CASSIPRTDTQYF.